Below, 30 T cell receptor beta chains from the same sample are listed, as sequenced in a study of blood T cells in healthy people across ages (dated by TCRdb to between 2014 and 2016). To prepare the library, 5' RACE was applied. Sequencing took place on an Illumina HiSeq 2500. A second 7 to 11 cycle PCR used a sample-barcoded 5' primer and a J-beta primer mix. Using fastp at Q25 and MiXCR, TCRdb reprocessed the public reads and kept productive beta chains. One record per CDR3 amino acid sequence lists the most common genes and DNA. The table for this sample lists about 1,600,000 distinct CDR3 sequences; about 40% of them were counted only once. The ten largest clonotypes hold 7.9% of the sample. Sequences were obtained from blood. The origin of the receptors is a woman aged 18-30 years in good health.

This chain connects TRBV28 to TRBJ1-5, with D possibly TRBD1 on 5 matching bases. V was cut by 5 bases and J by 12 bases, with 14 bases left in between. Germline V gene lookup returns CDR1 MDHEN and CDR2 SYDVKM. CDR3 length: 12 residues. The CDR3: CASSDVGGNQHF. CDR3 sequence (DNA): TGTGCCAGCAGTGATGTGGGGGGTAACCAGCATTTT. The variable domain in full, with the rest retrieved from reference TRBV28 and TRBJ1-5, is DVKVTQSSRYLVKRTGEKVFLECVQDMDHENMFWYRQDPGLGLRLIYFSYDVKMKEKGDIPEGYSVSREKKERFSLILESASTNQTSMYLCASSDVGGNQHFGDGTRLSIL.

The chain joins TRBV27 to TRBJ2-1, with D uncertain. V was trimmed by 6 bases and J by 5 bases, leaving 8 bases between them. This CDR3 region has 12 residues. CDR1 MNHEY and CDR2 SMNVEV come from the germline V gene (reference sequence). CDR3 region: CASSGRNNEQFF. The CDR3 nucleotides are TGTGCCAGCAGCGGTAGGAACAATGAGCAGTTCTTC.

This clonotype was picked up a small number of times. CDR3 protein: CASSLETGQIYEQYF. In DNA form, the CDR3 reads TGTGCCAGCAGCTTAGAGACAGGGCAAATCTACGAGCAGTACTTC. The chain is built from TRBV7-8 and TRBJ2-7; TRBD1 agrees at 7 bases. The ends lost 1 base at V and 3 bases at J; junction bases unmatched: 6. Germline CDR1 reads SGHVS; CDR2 reads FQNEAQ. The CDR3 has 15 amino acids.

This clonotype has just a few counts. V is TRBV28 and J is TRBJ2-4; 11 positions agree with TRBD1. Germline V lookup: CDR1 MDHEN, CDR2 SYDVKM. The CDR3 totals 16 residues. Germline trimming cut 4 bases from V and 0 bases from J; bases unmatched to any gene: 2. CDR3 amino acids: CASSSDRGLAKNIQYF. CDR3 bases: TGTGCCAGCAGTTCGGACAGGGGGCTAGCCAAAAACATTCAGTACTTC. Supplemented by reference TRBV28 and TRBJ2-4, the full variable domain reads DVKVTQSSRYLVKRTGEKVFLECVQDMDHENMFWYRQDPGLGLRLIYFSYDVKMKEKGDIPEGYSVSREKKERFSLILESASTNQTSMYLCASSSDRGLAKNIQYFGAGTRLSVL.

This clonotype appeared once. The gene calls are TRBV5-1 and TRBJ1-2, with D perhaps TRBD1 (5 bases). Germline lookup yields CDR1 SGHRS and CDR2 YFSETQ. The V end was cut by 5 bases, the J end by 0 bases, with 14 bases between. This CDR3 region has 15 residues. CDR3 loop: CASRDAGSPNYGYTF. CDR3 in DNA: TGCGCCAGCAGAGATGCAGGGTCCCCTAACTATGGCTACACCTTC. Complete variable domain (other parts from reference TRBV5-1 and TRBJ1-2): KAGVTQTPRYLIKTRGQQVTLSCSPISGHRSVSWYQQTPGQGLQFLFEYFSETQRNKGNFPGRFSGRQFSNSRSEMNVSTLELGDSALYLCASRDAGSPNYGYTFGSGTRLTVV.

In this sample, this clonotype turned up a few times. V gene TRBV4-1 combines with J gene TRBJ2-2; the D gene is possibly TRBD1 (6 bases). The CDR3 consists of 15 residues. The germline CDR1 and CDR2 sequences are MGHRA and YSYEKL. V lost 1 base and J 6 bases, leaving 12 bases between the germline ends. CDR3 loop: CASSQAPQGPGELFF. The CDR3 nucleotides are TGCGCCAGCAGCCAAGCCCCACAGGGTCCCGGGGAGCTGTTTTTT.

The J gene is TRBJ1-1, the V gene TRBV10-2; no definite D call. V lost 2 bases and J lost 7, with 14 bases in between. Germline V lookup: CDR1 WSHSY, CDR2 SAAADI. CDR3 size: 14 residues. CDR3 sequence (DNA): TGCGCCAGCAGTGAGAGGAGCGGATTGGGTGAAGCTTTCTTT. Protein product: CASSERSGLGEAFF.

The chain combines TRBV9 with TRBJ1-2, with D maybe TRBD1 (5 bases). The ends were cut back, 0 bases at V and 0 bases at J, with 9 bases in the middle. CDR1 is SGDLS, CDR2 YYNGEE, per germline. This CDR3 comprises 15 residues. The CDR3, as DNA: TGTGCCAGCAGCGTAGGGGACTACTCTAACTATGGCTACACCTTC. Its protein is CASSVGDYSNYGYTF.

In its sample, this clonotype was seen a few times. The chain has TRBV27 and TRBJ2-5; D possibly corresponds to TRBD1 (5 bases). This CDR3 is 13 amino acids long. CDR1 is MNHEY, CDR2 SMNVEV, per germline (reference sequence). Trimming removed 6 bases at V and 6 bases at J, with 14 bases between. The CDR3 DNA reads TGTGCCAGCAGGCTAGGGGCCGGACAGACCCAGTACTTC. Translation: CASRLGAGQTQYF.

The chain uses TRBV10-3 and TRBJ1-2, with 7 positions matching TRBD1. The J segment lost 2 bases and the V segment lost 2 bases, leaving 2 bases of the junction unmatched. The CDR3 consists of 14 residues. Germline V gene lookup returns CDR1 ENHRY and CDR2 SYGVKD. As DNA, the CDR3 is TGTGCCATCAGTGAGCCGGACAGGAACTATGGCTACACCTTC. Its translation: CAISEPDRNYGYTF.

This clonotype was picked up a small number of times. A much bigger clone sits one base away, suggesting this may be a read error. This chain uses TRBV3-1 with TRBJ2-7; 7 nucleotides agree with TRBD2. CDR3 size: 15 residues. From germline, CDR1 is LGHDT and CDR2 YNNKEL (reference sequence). CDR3 in amino acids: CAGSQGSSGAYEQYF. The DNA for the CDR3 is TGTGCCGGCAGCCAAGGCTCTAGCGGTGCCTACGAGCAGTACTTC.

Ten or more counts support this clonotype. DNA of the CDR3: TGTGCCAGCAGTCCGGACGGGACTTATGGCTACACCTTC. Encoded protein: CASSPDGTYGYTF. The chain joins TRBV6-5 to TRBJ1-2; TRBD1 is a possible D gene (5 bases). The CDR3 has 13 amino acids. Germline CDR1 MNHEY, CDR2 SVGAGI. Trimming shortened V by 5 bases and J by 5 bases, and 12 bases separated the two germline ends.

The J gene is TRBJ2-1, the V gene TRBV10-3, with 12 bases fitting TRBD2. This CDR3 has 16 amino acids. V trimming: 6 bases; J trimming: 2 bases; junction bases outside the gene matches: 5. Germline values: CDR1 ENHRY, CDR2 SYGVKD. The CDR3 DNA reads as TGTGCCATCAGCCTTCTAGCGGGAGGGACCTACAATGAGCAGTTCTTC. As protein: CAISLLAGGTYNEQFF.

This chain links TRBV29-1 with TRBJ1-5; TRBD1 agrees at 7 bases. The junction had 7 bases not matched to a gene; V was cut back by 6 bases and J by 2 bases. Germline V gene data show CDR1 as SQVTM and CDR2 as ANQGSEA. This CDR3 is 14 amino acids long. The CDR3 DNA reads TGCAGCGTCGCCCAGGGGGGCGGCAATCAGCCCCAGCATTTT. This codes for CSVAQGGGNQPQHF.

The V gene is TRBV2, the J gene TRBJ2-4; D is uncertain. CDR1 SNHLY and CDR2 FYNNEI come from the germline V gene. This CDR3 contains 13 residues. Deletions cut 6 bases from V and 4 bases from J, with 10 bases between. CDR3 in amino acids: CASRKDGKNIQYF. CDR3 in DNA: TGTGCCAGCAGGAAGGACGGAAAAAACATTCAGTACTTC.

This clonotype was seen repeatedly, ten times or more. The CDR3 loop reads CASSQLGNGQQETQYF. CDR3 DNA sequence: TGTGCCAGCAGCCAATTGGGGAACGGGCAACAAGAGACCCAGTACTTC. The rearrangement joins TRBV4-2 to TRBJ2-5, with D unclear. V lost 2 bases and J 2 bases, leaving 15 bases between the germline ends. Germline CDR1 LGHNA, CDR2 YNFKEQ. The CDR3 covers 16 residues.

This chain joins TRBV3-1 and TRBJ1-1; TRBD1 agrees at 8 bases. V lost 4 bases, J lost 10 bases, and 17 bases stayed unmatched. This CDR3 has 16 amino acids. Germline CDR1 reads LGHDT; CDR2 reads YNNKEL (reference sequence). The CDR3 is CASSPYKDRETFGAFF. CDR3 DNA sequence: TGTGCCAGCAGCCCATACAAGGACAGGGAAACCTTCGGAGCTTTCTTT.

In DNA, the CDR3 is TGCAGTGCTACCCGAGGGACTAGCGGGAGTGCCTACAATGAGCAGTACTTC. This translates into CSATRGTSGSAYNEQYF. V is TRBV20-1 and J is TRBJ2-5, with 14 bases aligning to TRBD2. After removal of 4 bases from V and 11 bases from J, the junction contained 18 bases not matched to a gene. This CDR3 has 17 amino acids. CDR1 is DFQATT, CDR2 SNEGSKA, per germline (reference sequence).

V is TRBV3-1 and J is TRBJ2-1; no firm D call. This CDR3 contains 16 residues. Trimming removed 1 base from V and 10 bases from J, with 20 bases in between. Germline V gene lookup returns CDR1 LGHDT and CDR2 YNNKEL (reference sequence). This CDR3 reads CASSQGISGTAYEQFF. Here the CDR3 DNA reads TGTGCCAGCAGCCAAGGTATTTCGGGCACAGCCTACGAGCAGTTCTTC.

This clonotype was counted a few times. One end of the junction does not line up with germline, which may come from a read error. The chain joins TRBV5-1 to TRBJ1-2; 7 bases align to TRBD1. The CDR3 contains 14 residues. CDR1 is SGHRS, CDR2 YFSETQ, per germline. CDR3 in DNA: TGCGCCAGCAGCTTGGAGGGGGCGGTCTATGGTTACACCTTC. It translates to CASSLEGAVYGYTF.

This rearrangement joins TRBV20-1 to TRBJ1-2; D ambiguous. Trimming removed 6 bases from V and 4 bases from J, with 15 bases in between. The CDR3 contains 13 residues. The germline gives CDR1 DFQATT, CDR2 SNEGSKA (reference sequence). CDR3 amino acids: CSALSKVGYGYTF. As DNA, the CDR3 is TGCAGTGCCCTATCGAAGGTGGGCTATGGCTACACCTTC.

This clonotype has only a few counts. This rearrangement joins TRBV6-5 to TRBJ2-1, with 8 nucleotides matching TRBD1. The last part of the DNA fits TRBJ2-7 better; the J call may be wrong. Germline V lookup: CDR1 MNHEY, CDR2 SVGAGI. The CDR3 totals 13 residues. DNA of the CDR3: TGTGCCAGCAGGAAAGGACAGGGCAACGAGCAGTACTTC. This sequence encodes CASRKGQGNEQYF.

The chain recombines TRBV7-3 with TRBJ1-6, with D possibly TRBD1 on 5 matching bases. CDR1 is SGHTA and CDR2 is FQGTGA in the germline V gene. There are 16 residues in the CDR3. V was pared by 4 bases and J by 5 bases, with 15 bases between. CDR3 region: CASSSRGRGNNSPLHF. The DNA for the CDR3 is TGTGCCAGCAGCTCCCGGGGCCGCGGGAATAATTCACCCCTCCACTTT. The full variable domain, with the rest looked up from reference TRBV7-3 and TRBJ1-6, is GAGVSQTPSNKVTEKGKYVELRCDPISGHTALYWYRQSLGQGPEFLIYFQGTGAADDSGLPNDRFFAVRPEGSVSTLKIQRTERGDSAVYLCASSSRGRGNNSPLHFGNGTRLTVT.

This chain's CDR3 is CSARDWGGQGHDEQYF. In nucleotides, the CDR3 is TGCAGTGCTAGAGATTGGGGGGGACAGGGGCACGACGAGCAGTACTTC. This chain uses TRBV20-1 with TRBJ2-7; 10 bases are shared with TRBD1. Germline V lookup: CDR1 DFQATT, CDR2 SNEGSKA (reference sequence). The CDR3 covers 16 residues. J lost 5 bases, V lost 0 bases, and 10 bases had no gene match.

The V call is TRBV9, the J call TRBJ2-7; TRBD2 aligns across 7 bases. Trimming at V came to 4 bases and at J to 1 base, leaving 11 bases not matched to a gene. The CDR3 runs 16 residues. CDR1 and CDR2 from the germline V gene are SGDLS and YYNGEE. DNA for the CDR3: TGTGCCAGCAGCTCCCAGGGCGGGGGACCTTCCTACGAGCAGTACTTC. Protein sequence: CASSSQGGGPSYEQYF.

The V and J genes are TRBV11-2 and TRBJ2-3; 9 bases map to TRBD2. With 3 bases clipped from V and 2 bases from J, the junction kept 18 bases outside the gene matches. Germline values: CDR1 SGHAT, CDR2 FQNNGV. This CDR3 spans 20 amino acids. The CDR3 sequence is CASSLGGAVAGAKNTDTQYF. The CDR3 region has the DNA TGTGCCAGCAGCTTGGGGGGTGCCGTAGCGGGAGCAAAAAACACAGATACGCAGTATTTT.

This chain links TRBV9 with TRBJ2-7; D is undetermined. CDR3 length equals 14 residues. CDR1 is SGDLS, CDR2 YYNGEE, per germline. The V end was cut by 0 bases, the J end by 3 bases, with 10 bases between. The CDR3 loop is CASSVAQGNYEQYF. The CDR3 DNA reads as TGTGCCAGCAGCGTAGCTCAAGGGAACTACGAGCAGTACTTC. The entire variable domain, with the rest obtained from reference TRBV9 and TRBJ2-7, is as follows: DSGVTQTPKHLITATGQRVTLRCSPRSGDLSVYWYQQSLDQGLQFLIQYYNGEERAKGNILERFSAQQFPDLHSELNLSSLELGDSALYFCASSVAQGNYEQYFGPGTRLTVT.

The V and J genes are TRBV4-1 and TRBJ2-1; 7 bases fit TRBD2. There are 15 residues in the CDR3. V lost 6 bases, J lost 0 bases, and 5 bases stayed unmatched. Germline assignment: CDR1 MGHRA and CDR2 YSYEKL. The CDR3 region is CASRKAGSSYNEQFF. CDR3 nucleotides: TGCGCCAGCAGAAAAGCGGGGAGCTCCTACAATGAGCAGTTCTTC.

This clonotype was detected a few times. DNA of the CDR3: TGCAGTGTCGAATCAGGGGCGGGGGAAAAACTGTTTTTT. Encoded protein: CSVESGAGEKLFF. The chain is built from TRBV20-1 and TRBJ1-4; D is possibly TRBD1 (6 bases). This CDR3 has 13 amino acids. Trimming removed 7 bases from V and 8 bases from J, with 17 bases in between. CDR1 and CDR2 from the germline V gene are DFQATT and SNEGSKA (reference sequence).

This chain connects TRBV7-2 to TRBJ2-2; 7 bases are a match to TRBD2. The V and J ends lost 6 bases and 0 bases, in that order; junction bases with no gene match: 7. The germline V gene has CDR1 SGHTA and CDR2 FQGNSA. The CDR3 is 16 amino acids. DNA for the CDR3: TGTGCCAGCAGACCACTAGCGACTTCGAACACCGGGGAGCTGTTTTTT. It encodes CASRPLATSNTGELFF.